This TCR beta chain appears in the sequencing data of a study of T cells after posttransplantation cyclophosphamide. Study outcomes and limitations: Tissue-infiltrating T cells from skin or gut overlapped little with blood T cells. Later blood repertoires were often dominated by clones from the donor CD8+ memory compartment. Recipient CMV seropositivity and CMV reactivation strongly tracked TRB clonality.

This CDR3 has 14 amino acids. The J segment lost 6 bases and the V segment lost 2 bases, leaving 4 bases of the junction unmatched. Germline V gives CDR1 SGHDT, CDR2 YYEEEE. Profiling relied on immunoSEQ multiplex PCR, and the TCRdb table lists in-frame clones only, not all of them. The table includes around 21,000 clones, around 87% detected once. Treatment was busulfan-fludarabine conditioning, a marrow graft, and cyclophosphamide on days +3 and +4. For this clone: Its specificity is unknown.

The origin of this receptor is a female patient in her 40s who received an allogeneic stem cell transplant from a related donor, was CMV-positive, and had no GVHD. The T cells may partly be graft donor cells. Sequenced here: PBMCs, sampled after allogeneic stem cell transplant with posttransplant cyclophosphamide. The V call is TRBV5-6, the J call TRBJ2-7; TRBD2 matches 11 bases. CDR3 loop: CASSLSSGRVEQYF. The DNA of the CDR3 is TGTGCCAGCAGCTTAAGTAGCGGGAGGGTCGAGCAGTACTTC.